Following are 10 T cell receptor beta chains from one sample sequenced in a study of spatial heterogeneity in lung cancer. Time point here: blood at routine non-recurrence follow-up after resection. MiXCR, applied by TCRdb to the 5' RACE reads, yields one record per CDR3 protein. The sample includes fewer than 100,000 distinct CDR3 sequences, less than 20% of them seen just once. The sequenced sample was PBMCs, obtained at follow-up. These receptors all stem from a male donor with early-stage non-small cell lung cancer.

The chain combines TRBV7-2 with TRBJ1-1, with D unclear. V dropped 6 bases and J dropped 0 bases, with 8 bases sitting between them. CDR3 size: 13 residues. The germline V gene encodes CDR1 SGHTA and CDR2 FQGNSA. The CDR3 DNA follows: TGTGCCAGCAGACGGGAGTTGAACACTGAAGCTTTCTTT. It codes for CASRRELNTEAFF.

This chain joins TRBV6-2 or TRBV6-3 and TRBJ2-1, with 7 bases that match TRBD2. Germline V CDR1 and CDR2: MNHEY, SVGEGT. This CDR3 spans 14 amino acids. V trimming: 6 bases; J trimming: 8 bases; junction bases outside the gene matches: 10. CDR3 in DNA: TGTGCCAGCAGCCTGCGGGGGATTATCCATGAGCAGTTCTTC. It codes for CASSLRGIIHEQFF.

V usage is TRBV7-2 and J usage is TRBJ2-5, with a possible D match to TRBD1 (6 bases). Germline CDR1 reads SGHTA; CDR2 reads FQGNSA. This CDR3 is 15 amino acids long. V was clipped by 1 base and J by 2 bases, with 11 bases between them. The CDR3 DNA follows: TGTGCCAGCAGCTTAGTTCCTGGACAGCAAGAGACCCAGTACTTC. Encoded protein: CASSLVPGQQETQYF.

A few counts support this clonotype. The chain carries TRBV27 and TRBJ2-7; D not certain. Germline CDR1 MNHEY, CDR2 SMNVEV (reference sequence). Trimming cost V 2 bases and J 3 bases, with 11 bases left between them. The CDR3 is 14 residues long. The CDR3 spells CASSLGQVNYEQYF. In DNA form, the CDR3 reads TGTGCCAGCAGTTTAGGGCAGGTTAACTACGAGCAGTACTTC.

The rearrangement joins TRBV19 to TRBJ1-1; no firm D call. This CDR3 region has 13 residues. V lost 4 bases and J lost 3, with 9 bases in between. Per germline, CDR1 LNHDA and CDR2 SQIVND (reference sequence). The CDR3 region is CASSRELDTEAFF. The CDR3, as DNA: TGTGCCAGTAGTAGGGAGTTGGACACTGAAGCTTTCTTT.

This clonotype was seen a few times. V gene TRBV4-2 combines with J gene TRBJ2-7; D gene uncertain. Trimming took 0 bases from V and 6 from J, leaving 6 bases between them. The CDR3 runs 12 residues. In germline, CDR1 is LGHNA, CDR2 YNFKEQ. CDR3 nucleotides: TGTGCCAGCAGCCAAGACGTCCGCGAGCAGTACTTC. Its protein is CASSQDVREQYF.

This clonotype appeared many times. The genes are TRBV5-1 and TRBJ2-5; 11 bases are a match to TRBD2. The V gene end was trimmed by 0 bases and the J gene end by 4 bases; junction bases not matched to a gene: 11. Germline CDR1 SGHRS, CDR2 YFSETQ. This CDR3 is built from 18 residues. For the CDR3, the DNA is TGCGCCAGCAGCTTGGTAGTTTTTACTAGCGGGGGACGAGAGACCCAGTACTTC. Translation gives CASSLVVFTSGGRETQYF.

CDR3 in DNA: TGCGCCAGCAGCTTGTCCGGGGACACAGATACGCAGTATTTT. Amino acids: CASSLSGDTDTQYF. The V and J genes are TRBV5-1 and TRBJ2-3; weak D call: TRBD2 (5 bases). The V gene lost 1 base and the J gene lost 2 bases, with 8 bases spanning the gap. The CDR3 is made up of 14 amino acids. Germline CDR1 reads SGHRS; CDR2 reads YFSETQ.

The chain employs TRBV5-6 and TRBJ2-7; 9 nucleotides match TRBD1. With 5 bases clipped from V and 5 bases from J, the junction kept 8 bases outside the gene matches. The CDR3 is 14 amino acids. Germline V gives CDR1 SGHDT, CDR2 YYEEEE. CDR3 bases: TGTGCCAGCAGACTACAGGGGGCATCTCACGAGCAGTACTTC. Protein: CASRLQGASHEQYF.

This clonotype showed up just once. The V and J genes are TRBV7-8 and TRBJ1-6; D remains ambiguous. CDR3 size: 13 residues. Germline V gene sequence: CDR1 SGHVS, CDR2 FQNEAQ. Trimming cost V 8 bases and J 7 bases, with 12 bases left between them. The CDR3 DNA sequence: TGTGCCAGCGCCCTTACAGAGAATTCACCCCTCCACTTT. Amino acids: CASALTENSPLHF.